This T cell receptor (beta chain) was identified during a study of blood T cell repertoires in COVID-19. Study overall: Sites across the United States, Italy and Spain contributed samples from acute and convalescent COVID-19. The cDNA or gDNA used as material had been derived from T cells, B-cell-depleted T cells, or PBMCs.

As processed by the authors: Estimation of nucleated cell counts was performed using reference gene primer amplification. Here immunoSEQ multiplex PCR was the method, and the copy in TCRdb shows in-frame clones only, minus some. That table furnishes V, J and clone size, whereas the DNA furnished D and trimming. The sample shows around 50,000 clones, approximately 78% of them seen only once. This CDR3 has 17 residues. The V gene lost 3 bases and the J gene lost 1 base, with 15 bases spanning the gap. The germline gives CDR1 MDHEN, CDR2 SYDVKM. This receptor was identified in an elderly woman with acute or convalescent COVID-19. The chain links TRBV28 to TRBJ2-2, with D hard to call. The sample was peripheral blood. The CDR3 spells CASSLGAGLRNTGELFF. CDR3 bases: TGTGCCAGCAGTTTGGGTGCCGGGTTACGGAACACCGGGGAGCTGTTTTTT.